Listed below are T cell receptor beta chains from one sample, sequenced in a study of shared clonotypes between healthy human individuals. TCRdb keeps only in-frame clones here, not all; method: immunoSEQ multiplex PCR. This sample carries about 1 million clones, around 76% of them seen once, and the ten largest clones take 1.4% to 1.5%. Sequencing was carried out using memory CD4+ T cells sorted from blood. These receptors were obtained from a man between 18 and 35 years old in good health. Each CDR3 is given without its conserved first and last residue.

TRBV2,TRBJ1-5,ASSERGLGQPQH
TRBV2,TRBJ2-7,ASSEQADSYEQY
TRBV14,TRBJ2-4,ASSQDQGQGFGKNIQY
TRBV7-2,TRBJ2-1,ASSQQRGVRDEQF
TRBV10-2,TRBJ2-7,ASRNRGSSSYEQY
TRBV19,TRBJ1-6,ASSMRGFESPLH
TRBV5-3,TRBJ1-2,ARSFRKDRPRGYT
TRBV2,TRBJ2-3,ASSENSVPDTQY
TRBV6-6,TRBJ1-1,ASSLTPNTEAF
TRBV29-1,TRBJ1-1,SVNRDRGATEAF
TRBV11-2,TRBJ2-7,ASSLGSSYEQY
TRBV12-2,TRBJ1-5,ASRLSTGGSNQPQH
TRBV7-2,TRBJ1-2,ASSSRDRYGYT
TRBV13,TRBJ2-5,ASSLRGKQETQY
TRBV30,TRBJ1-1,AWSGMGAEAF
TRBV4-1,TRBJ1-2,ASSQVGQYGYT
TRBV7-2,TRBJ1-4,ASSPQGFSNEKLF
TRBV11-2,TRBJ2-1,ASSAWTGLNEQF
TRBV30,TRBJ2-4,AWGEHPKNIQY
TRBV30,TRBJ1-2,AWGPQGRDYGYT
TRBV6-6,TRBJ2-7,ASTRGGQGASEQY
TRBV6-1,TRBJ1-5,ASSEGTGSPNQPQH
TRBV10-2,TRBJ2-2,ASKEREWTGELF
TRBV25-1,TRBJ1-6,ASSAGASLH